Presented here are 8 T cell receptor beta chains from one specimen sequenced in a study of control samples from healthy donors and cancer patients. Here immunoSEQ multiplex PCR was the method, and the copy in TCRdb shows in-frame clones only, minus some. The sample shows about 130,000 clones, about 90% of them seen only once. The specimen was blood. These receptors were taken from a man aged 18-30 years in good health.

This rearrangement joins TRBV19 to TRBJ1-2; possible D gene TRBD1, 5 bases. Germline V gene lookup returns CDR1 LNHDA and CDR2 SQIVND (reference sequence). V shed 3 bases and J shed 2 bases, with 13 bases lying between them. The CDR3 totals 15 residues. The CDR3 sequence: CASSIGAGRNYGYTF. The CDR3 coding sequence is TGTGCCAGTAGTATCGGGGCGGGTAGAAACTATGGCTACACCTTC.

This clone occurred a few times. This rearrangement joins TRBV27 to TRBJ1-6, with D tentatively TRBD1 (6 bases). The germline V gene has CDR1 MNHEY and CDR2 SMNVEV (reference sequence). This CDR3 is built from 16 residues. V was cut by 6 bases and J by 11 bases, with 23 bases left in between. CDR3: CASSSPATGSRTPLHF. The CDR3 DNA sequence: TGTGCCAGCAGCTCCCCCGCCACAGGGAGTCGGACACCCCTCCACTTT.

J is TRBJ2-5 and V is TRBV27; no definite D call. The CDR3 contains 14 residues. Between the trimmed V and J ends, which lost 3 bases and 4 bases, there was a span of 12 bases. The germline V gene encodes CDR1 MNHEY and CDR2 SMNVEV (reference sequence). The CDR3 bases are TGTGCCAGCAGTTTCATGGGAATCCGAGAGACCCAGTACTTC. Encoded protein: CASSFMGIRETQYF.

This clone was detected only a few times. The CDR3 reads CASSNGTGGSLNTGELFF. The DNA of the CDR3 is TGTGCCAGCAGCAACGGGACAGGGGGCAGTTTGAACACCGGGGAGCTGTTTTTT. The chain joins TRBV21-1 to TRBJ2-2; TRBD1, the table's D call, was not compared with the DNA. TRBV21-1 is tagged as a pseudogene. This CDR3 is built from 18 residues.

The V call is TRBV5-5, the J call TRBJ2-7; no firm D call. The CDR3 is 12 residues long. The V end lost 2 bases, the J end lost 6 bases, and 9 bases lay between the germline ends. The germline CDR1 and CDR2 sequences are SGHKS and YYEKEE (reference sequence). The CDR3, as DNA: TGTGCCAGCAGCTTAGCGTGGGGCGAGCAGTACTTC. Translated, it gives CASSLAWGEQYF. Full variable domain (remainder filled in from reference TRBV5-5 and TRBJ2-7): DAGVTQSPTHLIKTRGQQVTLRCSPISGHKSVSWYQQVLGQGPQFIFQYYEKEERGRGNFPDRFSARQFPNYSSELNVNALLLGDSALYLCASSLAWGEQYFGPGTRLTVT.

V and J are TRBV6-4 and TRBJ2-1; 9 nucleotides agree with TRBD2. Germline-derived CDR1 and CDR2 are MRHNA and SNTAGT. The CDR3 is made up of 15 amino acids. The V gene end was trimmed by 3 bases and the J gene end by 7 bases; junction bases not matched to a gene: 7. The CDR3 sequence is CASSEGLALTNEQFF. CDR3 DNA sequence: TGTGCCAGCAGTGAAGGACTAGCGTTAACTAATGAGCAGTTCTTC.

Points on this clone: Other DNA variants within this sample encode the same CDR3. The V call is TRBV3-1 (or the pseudogene TRBV3-2), the J call TRBJ2-2; D call uncertain. V dropped 3 bases and J dropped 3 bases, with 8 bases sitting between them. CDR1 is LGHDT, CDR2 YNNKEL, per germline (reference sequence). CDR3 length: 14 amino acids. The CDR3, as DNA: TGTGCCAGCAGCCAGGATGGGTACACCGGGGAGCTGTTTTTT. As protein: CASSQDGYTGELFF.

The rearrangement joins TRBV30 to TRBJ1-5; possibly TRBD1 for D (5 bases). The germline V gene encodes CDR1 GTSNPN and CDR2 SVGIG (reference sequence). V lost 2 bases, J lost 2 bases, and 13 bases lay in between. The CDR3 is 15 residues long. For the CDR3, the DNA is TGTGCCTGGAGTCCCCGGGGCAGGGGCAATCAGCCCCAGCATTTT. Protein sequence: CAWSPRGRGNQPQHF.